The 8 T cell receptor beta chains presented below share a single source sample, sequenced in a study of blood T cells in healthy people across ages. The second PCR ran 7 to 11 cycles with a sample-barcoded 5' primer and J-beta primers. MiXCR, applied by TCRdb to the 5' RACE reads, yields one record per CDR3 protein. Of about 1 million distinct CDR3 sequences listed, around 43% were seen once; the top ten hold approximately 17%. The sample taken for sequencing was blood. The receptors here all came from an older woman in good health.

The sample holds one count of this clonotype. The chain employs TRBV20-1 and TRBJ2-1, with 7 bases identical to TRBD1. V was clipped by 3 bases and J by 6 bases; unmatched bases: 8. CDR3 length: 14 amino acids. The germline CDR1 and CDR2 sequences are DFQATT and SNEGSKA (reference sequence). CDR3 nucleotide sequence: TGCAGTGCTAGGCCGACAGGGATCGTCAATGAGCAGTTCTTC. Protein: CSARPTGIVNEQFF.

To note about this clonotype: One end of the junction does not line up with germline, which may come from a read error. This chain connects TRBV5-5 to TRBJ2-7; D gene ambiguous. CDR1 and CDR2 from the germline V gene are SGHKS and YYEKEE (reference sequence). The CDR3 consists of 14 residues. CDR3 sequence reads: CACSQPMYSYEQYF. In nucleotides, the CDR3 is TGTGCCTGCAGCCAACCAATGTACTCCTACGAGCAGTACTTC. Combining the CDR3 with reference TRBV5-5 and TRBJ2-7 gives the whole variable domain DAGVTQSPTHLIKTRGQQVTLRCSPISGHKSVSWYQQVLGQGPQFIFQYYEKEERGRGNFPDRFSARQFPNYSSELNVNALLLGDSALYLCACSQPMYSYEQYFGPGTRLTVT.

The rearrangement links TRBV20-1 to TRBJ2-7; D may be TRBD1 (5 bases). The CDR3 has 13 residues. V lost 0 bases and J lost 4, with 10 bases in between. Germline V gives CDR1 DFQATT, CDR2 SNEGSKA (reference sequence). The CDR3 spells CSARDPGLYEQYF. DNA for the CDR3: TGCAGTGCTAGAGATCCAGGGTTGTACGAGCAGTACTTC.

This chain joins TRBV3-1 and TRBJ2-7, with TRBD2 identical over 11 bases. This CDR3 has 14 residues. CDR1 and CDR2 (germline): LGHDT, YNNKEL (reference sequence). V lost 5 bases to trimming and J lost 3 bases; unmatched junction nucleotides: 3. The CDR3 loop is CASSKGTSGYEQYF. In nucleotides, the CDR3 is TGTGCCAGCAGCAAAGGGACTAGCGGCTACGAGCAGTACTTC.

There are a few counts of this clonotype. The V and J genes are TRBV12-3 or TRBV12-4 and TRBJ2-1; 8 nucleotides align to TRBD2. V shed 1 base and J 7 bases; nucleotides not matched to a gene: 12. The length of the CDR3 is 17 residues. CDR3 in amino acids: CASSLVGAGGRGNEQFF. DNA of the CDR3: TGTGCCAGCAGTTTAGTCGGTGCGGGAGGTAGAGGGAATGAGCAGTTCTTC.

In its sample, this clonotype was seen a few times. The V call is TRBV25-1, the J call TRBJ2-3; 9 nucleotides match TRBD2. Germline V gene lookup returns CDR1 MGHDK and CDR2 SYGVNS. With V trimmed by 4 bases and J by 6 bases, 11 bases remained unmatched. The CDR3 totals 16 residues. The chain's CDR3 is CASSATRRREGDTQYF. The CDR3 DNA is TGTGCCAGCAGTGCCACCCGAAGGCGGGAGGGGGATACGCAGTATTTT.

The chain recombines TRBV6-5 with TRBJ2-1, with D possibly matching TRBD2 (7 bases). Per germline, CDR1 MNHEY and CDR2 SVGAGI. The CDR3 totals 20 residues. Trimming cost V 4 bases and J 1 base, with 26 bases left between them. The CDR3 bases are TGTGCCAGCAGTTTCCGGGGCCTTAACAGGGAGGGAAGGTCCTACAATGAGCAGTTCTTC. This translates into CASSFRGLNREGRSYNEQFF.

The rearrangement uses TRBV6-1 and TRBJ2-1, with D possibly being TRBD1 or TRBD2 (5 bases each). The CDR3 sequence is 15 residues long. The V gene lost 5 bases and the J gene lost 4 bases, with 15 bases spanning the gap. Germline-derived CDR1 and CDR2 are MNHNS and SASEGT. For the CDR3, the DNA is TGTGCCAGCAGTACCGGGACCCGGCCTTACAATGAGCAGTTCTTC. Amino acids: CASSTGTRPYNEQFF.